This T cell receptor beta chain was recovered during a study of T cell responses to AZD1222 COVID-19 vaccine. Study context: Analyses pooled second doses at about 4 or about 12 weeks.

Details on this clone: Antigen: not known.

This table comes from immunoSEQ multiplex PCR, and its TCRdb copy is limited to in-frame clones, with some not included. The repertoire holds more than 100,000 clones, 92% seen once, with 11% to 15% in the top ten. With V trimmed by 5 bases and J by 7 bases, 2 bases remained unmatched. CDR1 SEHNR and CDR2 FQNEAQ come from the germline V gene (reference sequence). The CDR3 totals 13 residues. Study-wide findings and caveats: In all cases, repertoires were sampled only after the peak T cell response. Across the whole spike, CD4 TCRs peaked at regions 160-218 and 743-854. Clonal diversity was possibly underestimated; the donors were predominantly white British and more often female.

This sample comprised peripheral blood, obtained on day 0 of AZD1222 vaccination. This clonotype was obtained from an adult in good health. This chain joins TRBV7-9 and TRBJ2-1, with 10 bases aligning to TRBD2. CDR3 region: CASSRTSGNEQFF. CDR3 nucleotides: TGTGCCAGCAGCCGGACTAGCGGAAATGAGCAGTTCTTC.